A selection of T cell receptor beta chains follows, all from one sample in a study of glioma-infiltrating T cells. TCRdb reprocessed the multiplex PCR reads via MiXCR and lists one record per CDR3 protein. The repertoire has roughly 42,000 distinct CDR3 sequences, more than 20% of them found once; the top ten carry roughly 7%. Sequencing was carried out using glioma tissue, nonneoplastic brain tissue, or PBMCs (not recorded which). Receptors originate from a human donor with low-grade glioma or glioblastoma, undergoing nonglioma brain surgery, or in good health (not recorded which). The CDR3 runs from the conserved cysteine through the conserved F or W. A D gene is named only where the DNA matches it firmly. Only part of the rows carry a size: once, few, many, or a class if the clone is expanded.

clone size	D gene	V gene	J gene	CDR3 protein	CDR3 DNA
many	TRBD1	TRBV7-9	TRBJ1-1	CASTRGGATEAFF	TGTGCCAGCACCAGGGGGGGGGCCACTGAAGCTTTCTTT
many	TRBD2	TRBV28	TRBJ2-7	CASSLTSGAAYEQYF	TGTGCCAGCAGTTTGACTAGCGGGGCTGCCTACGAGCAGTACTTC
many	TRBD2	TRBV28	TRBJ2-1	CASSIPGLASNEQFF	TGTGCCAGCAGTATCCCGGGACTAGCGTCCAATGAGCAGTTCTTC
many	TRBD1	TRBV5-1	TRBJ2-1	CASTFLPPGQGLYEQFF	TGCGCCAGCACCTTTCTCCCTCCGGGACAGGGTCTCTATGAGCAGTTCTTC
many	.	TRBV6-2/TRBV6-3	TRBJ2-5	CASSYPEKTQYF	TGTGCCAGCAGTTACCCGGAGAAGACCCAGTACTTC
many	.	TRBV5-4	TRBJ2-5	CASSPSTGGRETQYF	TGTGCCAGCAGCCCTAGCACGGGGGGCCGAGAGACCCAGTACTTC
many	TRBD1	TRBV20-1	TRBJ1-2	CSARVFFPGQDYGYTF	TGCAGTGCTAGAGTTTTTTTCCCCGGACAGGACTATGGCTACACCTTC
few	.	TRBV12-3/TRBV12-4	TRBJ2-5	CASSFLPQETQYF	TGTGCCAGCAGTTTCCTACCCCAAGAGACCCAGTACTTC
few	TRBD1	TRBV9	TRBJ2-1	CASSVETAGTGDNEQFF	TGTGCCAGCAGCGTAGAAACCGCCGGGACAGGTGACAATGAGCAGTTCTTC
many	TRBD2	TRBV7-3	TRBJ2-1	CASSSRLAGGGEQFF	TGTGCCAGCAGCTCCCGACTAGCGGGAGGGGGCGAGCAGTTCTTC
many	.	TRBV14	TRBJ2-2	CASSLVTGELFF	TGTGCCAGCAGCCTAGTCACCGGGGAGCTGTTTTTT
few	TRBD2	TRBV19	TRBJ2-1	CASSPRLAGGHNEQFF	TGTGCCAGTAGTCCCCGACTAGCGGGGGGCCACAATGAGCAGTTCTTC
many	.	TRBV10-2	TRBJ2-5	CASRGFNIETQYF	TGCGCCAGCAGAGGGTTTAATATCGAGACCCAGTACTTC
.	TRBD2	TRBV29-1	TRBJ2-1	CSVEAGVRNEQFF	TGCAGCGTGGAAGCGGGAGTCAGAAATGAGCAGTTCTTC
many	.	TRBV10-3	TRBJ2-5	CAISEEAYEETQYF	TGTGCCATCAGTGAAGAAGCGTATGAAGAGACCCAGTACTTC
many	.	TRBV19	TRBJ2-2	CASSINWRAGQTGELFF	TGTGCCAGTAGTATAAATTGGCGGGCAGGGCAGACCGGGGAGCTGTTTTTT
many	TRBD1	TRBV7-9	TRBJ1-4	CASSFDRGGEKLFF	TGTGCCAGCAGCTTCGACAGGGGTGGCGAAAAACTGTTTTTT
medium-sized	TRBD1	TRBV27	TRBJ1-1	CASSGQGFYTEAFF	TGTGCCAGCTCTGGACAGGGCTTCTACACTGAAGCTTTCTTT
many	TRBD1	TRBV18	TRBJ1-5	CASSPSGGPDQPQHF	TGTGCCAGCTCACCATCAGGGGGTCCGGATCAGCCCCAGCATTTT
many	.	TRBV6-6	TRBJ2-2	CASSYHGTDTGELFF	TGTGCCAGCAGTTACCACGGGACTGACACCGGGGAGCTGTTTTTT
few	.	TRBV13	TRBJ1-2	CASSLRGIYDYGYTF	TGTGCCAGCAGCTTGAGGGGCATCTACGACTATGGCTACACCTTC